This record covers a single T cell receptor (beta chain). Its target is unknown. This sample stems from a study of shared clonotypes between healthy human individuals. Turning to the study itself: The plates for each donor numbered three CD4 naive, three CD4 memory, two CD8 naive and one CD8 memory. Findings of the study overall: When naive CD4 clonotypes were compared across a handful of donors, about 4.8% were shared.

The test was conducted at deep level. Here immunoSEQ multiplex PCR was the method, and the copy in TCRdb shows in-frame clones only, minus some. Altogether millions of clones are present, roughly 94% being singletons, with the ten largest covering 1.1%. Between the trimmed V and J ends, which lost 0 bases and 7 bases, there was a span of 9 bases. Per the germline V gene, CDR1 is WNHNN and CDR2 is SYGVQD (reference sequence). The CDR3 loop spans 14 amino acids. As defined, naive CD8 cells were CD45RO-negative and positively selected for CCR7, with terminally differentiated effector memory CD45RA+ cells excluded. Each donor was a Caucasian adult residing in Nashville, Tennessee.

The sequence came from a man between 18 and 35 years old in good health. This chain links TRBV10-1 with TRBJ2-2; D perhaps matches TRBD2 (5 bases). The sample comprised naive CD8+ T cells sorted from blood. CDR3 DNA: TGCGCCAGCAGTGAGTCGCGGGTGGACGGGGAGCTGTTTTTT. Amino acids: CASSESRVDGELFF.